One sample yielded the 3 T cell receptor beta chains listed below, sequenced in a study of neurological immune-mediated disorders. Each CDR3 protein is one row after TCRdb ran MiXCR on the 5' RACE reads. The sample contains 26,000 or so distinct CDR3 sequences, 9% to 15% of which appear only once. The material sequenced was PBMCs. All receptors derive from a man between 60 and 75 years old in good health.

This clonotype occurred many times. This sequence joins TRBV3-1 and TRBJ2-7; D is perhaps TRBD1 (6 bases). The CDR3 consists of 15 residues. Per the germline V gene, CDR1 is LGHDT and CDR2 is YNNKEL (reference sequence). V dropped 1 base and J dropped 0 bases, with 10 bases sitting between them. The CDR3 sequence is CASSQGDTISYEQYF. CDR3 DNA: TGTGCCAGCAGCCAAGGGGACACTATCTCCTACGAGCAGTACTTC.

The table lists this clonotype with many counts. The chain couples TRBV29-1 to TRBJ2-5; D is tentatively TRBD1 or TRBD2 (5 bases each). The germline gives CDR1 SQVTM, CDR2 ANQGSEA. There are 12 residues in the CDR3. V lost 8 bases and J lost 5, with 15 bases in between. CDR3 sequence reads: CSLSGTPETQYF. Here the CDR3 DNA reads TGCAGCCTATCCGGGACCCCCGAGACCCAGTACTTC.

For this clonotype: Sequence at one end of the junction differs from germline and may be a read error. The rearrangement joins TRBV10-3 to TRBJ2-5, with no clear D. The CDR3 contains 12 residues. In germline, CDR1 is ENHRY, CDR2 SYGVKD. The CDR3 loop is CAISERKEAQYF. DNA for the CDR3: TGTGCCATCAGTGAAAGAAAAGAGGCCCAGTACTTC.